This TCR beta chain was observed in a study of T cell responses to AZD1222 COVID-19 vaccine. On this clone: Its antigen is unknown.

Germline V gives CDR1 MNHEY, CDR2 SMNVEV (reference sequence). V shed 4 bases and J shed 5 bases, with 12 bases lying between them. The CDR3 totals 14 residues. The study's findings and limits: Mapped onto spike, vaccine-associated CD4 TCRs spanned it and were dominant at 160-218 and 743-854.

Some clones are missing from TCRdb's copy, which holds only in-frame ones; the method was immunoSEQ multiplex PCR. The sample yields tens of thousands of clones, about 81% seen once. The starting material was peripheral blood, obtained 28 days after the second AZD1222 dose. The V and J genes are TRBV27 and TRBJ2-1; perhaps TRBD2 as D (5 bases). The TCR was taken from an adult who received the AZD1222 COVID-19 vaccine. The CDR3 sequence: CASSSRTGNNEQFF. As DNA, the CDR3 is TGTGCCAGCAGTTCCCGGACTGGGAACAATGAGCAGTTCTTC.